The 5 T cell receptor beta chains below all came from one sample that was sequenced in a study of T cells after somatic rescue of genetic block. Libraries were prepared by immunoSEQ multiplex PCR; TCRdb keeps only in-frame clonotypes and omits some of them. The sample lists about 67,000 clones, approximately 90% seen once, with about 3% in the top ten. Sample: peripheral blood mononuclear cells (PBMCs). These TCRs come from a man aged 40-49 years.

The rearrangement links TRBV5-1 to TRBJ1-1, with D possibly matching TRBD1 (5 bases). CDR3 length equals 15 residues. Trimming took 5 bases from V and 1 from J, leaving 15 bases between them. From germline, CDR1 is SGHRS and CDR2 YFSETQ. CDR3 DNA sequence: TGCGCCAGCAGTTGGGACTACCCGGGGAACACTGAAGCTTTCTTT. Encoded protein: CASSWDYPGNTEAFF.

The chain employs TRBV13 and TRBJ1-4, with 9 nucleotides matching TRBD1. CDR1 is PRHDT and CDR2 is FYEKMQ in the germline V gene (reference sequence). This CDR3 is built from 14 residues. V lost 5 bases to trimming and J lost 7 bases; unmatched junction nucleotides: 5. In nucleotides, the CDR3 is TGTGCCAGCAGCCGACCGGGACAGGGTGAAAAACTGTTTTTT. As protein: CASSRPGQGEKLFF.

A single count supports this clone. V is TRBV5-4 and J is TRBJ1-2; D is possibly TRBD1 (5 bases). Trimming took off 3 bases at V and 4 bases at J, with 22 bases between the two ends. The CDR3 is made up of 17 amino acids. Germline values: CDR1 SGHNT, CDR2 YYREEE (reference sequence). CDR3 DNA: TGTGCCAGCAGCTCCGGTTTGACGGGTGGGGGGACCTATGGCTACACCTTC. It codes for CASSSGLTGGGTYGYTF.

The rearrangement links TRBV11-1 to TRBJ1-2, with D tentatively TRBD1 (6 bases). The germline V gene has CDR1 SGHAT and CDR2 FQDESV (reference sequence). This CDR3 spans 14 amino acids. Trimming removed 5 bases at V and 8 bases at J, with 18 bases between. In DNA form, the CDR3 reads TGTGCCAGCAGCCGATCCGGGACACAGGGCGGCTACACCTTC. Translating gives CASSRSGTQGGYTF.

DNA for the CDR3: TGTGCCAGCAGCTTGGGTGGGCTAGCCAAAAACATTCAGTACTTC. Translating it yields CASSLGGLAKNIQYF. The rearrangement joins TRBV5-4 to TRBJ2-4; D unclear. Germline CDR1 and CDR2: SGHNT and YYREEE (reference sequence). Between the trimmed V and J ends, which lost 0 bases and 0 bases, there was a span of 7 bases. The CDR3 runs 15 residues.